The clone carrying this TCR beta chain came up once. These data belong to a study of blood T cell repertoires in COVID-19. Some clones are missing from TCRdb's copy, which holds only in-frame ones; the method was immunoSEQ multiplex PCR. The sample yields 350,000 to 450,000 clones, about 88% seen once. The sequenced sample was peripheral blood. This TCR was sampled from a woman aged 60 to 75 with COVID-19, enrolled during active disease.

The CDR3 region has the DNA TGTGCCAGCAGCGTAGGGTACCTCGGGGTGACAGATACGCAGTATTTT. Protein sequence: CASSVGYLGVTDTQYF. The chain couples TRBV9 to TRBJ2-3, with a weak D call TRBD2 (5 bases). Trimming took 0 bases from V and 3 from J, leaving 14 bases between them. This CDR3 has 16 residues. Germline CDR1 reads SGDLS; CDR2 reads YYNGEE.